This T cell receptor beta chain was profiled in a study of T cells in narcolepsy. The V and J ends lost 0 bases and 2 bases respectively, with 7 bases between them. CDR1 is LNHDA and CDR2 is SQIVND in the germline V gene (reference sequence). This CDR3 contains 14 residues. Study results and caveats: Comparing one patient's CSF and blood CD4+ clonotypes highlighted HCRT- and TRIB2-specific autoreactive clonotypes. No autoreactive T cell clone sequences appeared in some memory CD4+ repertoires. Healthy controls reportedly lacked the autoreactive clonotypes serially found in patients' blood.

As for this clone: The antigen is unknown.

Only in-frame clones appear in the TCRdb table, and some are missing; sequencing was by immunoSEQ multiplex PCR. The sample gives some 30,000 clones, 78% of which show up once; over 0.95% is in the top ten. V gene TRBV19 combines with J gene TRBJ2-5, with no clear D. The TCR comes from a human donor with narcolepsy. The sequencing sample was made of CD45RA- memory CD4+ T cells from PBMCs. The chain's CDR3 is CASSIDPRQETQYF. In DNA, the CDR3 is TGTGCCAGTAGTATAGATCCTAGGCAAGAGACCCAGTACTTC.